This T cell receptor (beta chain) derives from a study of T cell responses to AZD1222 COVID-19 vaccine. Notes on this clone: Its matching antigen is unknown.

Trimming took off 10 bases at V and 6 bases at J, with 13 bases between the two ends. The CDR3 length is 12 residues. Germline V CDR1 and CDR2: SEHNR, FQNEAQ (reference sequence). The repertoire was sequenced with immunoSEQ multiplex PCR; TCRdb's copy has only in-frame clones and lacks some. The sample shows 100,000 or so clones, 70% to 90% of them seen only once. The study, taken as a whole, reports: There were repertoire samples only from the period after the peak T cell response.

The source material was peripheral blood, sampled on day 0 of MenACWY control vaccination. The clonotype comes from an adult in good health. The chain employs TRBV7-9 and TRBJ1-5; a possible D gene is TRBD1 (5 bases). The CDR3 DNA is TGTGCCACCGAGGCCGGGGGTCAGCCCCAGCATTTT. This encodes CATEAGGQPQHF. Variable domain in full (rest from reference TRBV7-9 and TRBJ1-5): DTGVSQNPRHKITKRGQNVTFRCDPISEHNRLYWYRQTLGQGPEFLTYFQNEAQLEKSRLLSDRFSAERPKGSFSTLEIQRTEQGDSAMYLCATEAGGQPQHFGDGTRLSIL.